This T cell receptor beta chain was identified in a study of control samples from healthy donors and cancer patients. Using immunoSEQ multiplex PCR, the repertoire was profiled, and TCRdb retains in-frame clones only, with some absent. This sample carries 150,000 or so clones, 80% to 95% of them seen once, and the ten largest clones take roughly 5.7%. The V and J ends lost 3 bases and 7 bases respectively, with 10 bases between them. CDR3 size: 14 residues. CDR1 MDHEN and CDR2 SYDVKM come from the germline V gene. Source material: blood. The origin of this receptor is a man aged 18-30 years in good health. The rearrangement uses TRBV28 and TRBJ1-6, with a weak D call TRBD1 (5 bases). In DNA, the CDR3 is TGTGCCAGCAGTTTGGAGGGGTGGAATTCACCCCTCCACTTT. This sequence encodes CASSLEGWNSPLHF.